This T cell receptor (beta chain) was profiled in a study of T-cell reconstitution after alpha-beta-depleted transplantation in children. General study results and limits: The study traced high day-60 TCRbeta diversity in some patients to surviving recipient T cells and thymic progenitors.

The library targeted TCRbeta and was prepared with unique molecular identifiers. TCRdb independently ran MiXCR on the PCR reads; one entry per CDR3 protein. The data show 250,000 or so distinct CDR3 sequences, about 24% seen once. In this sample, this clonotype turned up once. Its antigen is still unknown. This CDR3 spans 13 amino acids. Germline assignment: CDR1 DFQATT and CDR2 SNEGSKA (reference sequence). The junction had 4 bases not matched to a gene; V was cut back by 6 bases and J by 2 bases. The source was PBMCs, mostly from graft donor cells, collected 360 days after TCRalphabeta/CD19-depleted stem cell transplant. V is TRBV20-1 and J is TRBJ2-7; 10 bases line up with TRBD2. The sequence derives from a female patient aged 2 to 10 who had a stem cell transplant for congenital amegakaryocytic thrombocytopenia, so the T cells may come from the graft donor. This CDR3 reads CSAPLAGTYEQYF. CDR3 coding DNA: TGCAGTGCCCCACTAGCGGGGACCTACGAGCAGTACTTC.